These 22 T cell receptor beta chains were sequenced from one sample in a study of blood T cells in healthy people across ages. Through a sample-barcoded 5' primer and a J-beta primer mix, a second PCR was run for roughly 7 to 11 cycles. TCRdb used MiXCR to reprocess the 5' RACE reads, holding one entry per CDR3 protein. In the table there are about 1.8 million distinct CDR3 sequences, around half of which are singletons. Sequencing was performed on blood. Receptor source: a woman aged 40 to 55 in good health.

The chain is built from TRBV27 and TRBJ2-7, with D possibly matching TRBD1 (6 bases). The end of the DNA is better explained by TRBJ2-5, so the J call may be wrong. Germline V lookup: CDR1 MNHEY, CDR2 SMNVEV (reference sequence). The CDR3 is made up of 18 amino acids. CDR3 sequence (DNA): TGTGCCAGCAGGCCCCAGCTCCTTATACAGGGTTTGGAGGAGACCCAGTACTTC. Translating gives CASRPQLLIQGLEETQYF.

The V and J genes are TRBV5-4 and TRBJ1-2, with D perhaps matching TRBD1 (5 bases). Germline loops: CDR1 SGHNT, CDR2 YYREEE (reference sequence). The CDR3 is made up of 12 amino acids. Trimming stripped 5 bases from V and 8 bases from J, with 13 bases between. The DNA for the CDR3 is TGTGCCAGCAGAGACCCAGGGCAGGGCTACACCTTC. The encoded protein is CASRDPGQGYTF.

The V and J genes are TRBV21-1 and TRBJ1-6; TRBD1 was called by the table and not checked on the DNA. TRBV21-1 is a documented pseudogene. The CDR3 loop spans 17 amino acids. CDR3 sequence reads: CARRGTGGTSYNSPLHF. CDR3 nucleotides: TGTGCCAGGAGGGGAACAGGGGGAACCTCCTATAATTCACCCCTCCACTTT.

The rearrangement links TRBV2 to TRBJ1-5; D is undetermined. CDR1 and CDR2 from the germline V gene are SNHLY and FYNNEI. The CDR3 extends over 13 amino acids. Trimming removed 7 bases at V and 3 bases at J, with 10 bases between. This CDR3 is CASTPWPNQPQHF. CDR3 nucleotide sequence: TGTGCCAGCACCCCCTGGCCCAATCAGCCCCAGCATTTT.

The CDR3 reads CASSQGVEGLYEQYF. DNA for the CDR3: TGTGCCAGCAGCCAAGGAGTGGAGGGACTCTACGAGCAGTACTTC. The V gene is TRBV4-2, the J gene TRBJ2-5, with a tentative D call TRBD2 (6 bases). The closer fit of TRBJ2-7 to the DNA end suggests the J call may be wrong. Germline-derived CDR1 and CDR2 are LGHNA and YNFKEQ. CDR3 length: 15 amino acids.

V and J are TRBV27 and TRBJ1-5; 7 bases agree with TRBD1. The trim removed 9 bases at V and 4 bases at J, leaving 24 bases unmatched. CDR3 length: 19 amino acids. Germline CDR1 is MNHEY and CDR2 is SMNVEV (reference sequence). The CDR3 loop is CASRSIRVSGTEANQPQHF. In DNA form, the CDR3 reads TGTGCCAGTCGATCTATTAGGGTTTCCGGGACAGAGGCGAATCAGCCCCAGCATTTT.

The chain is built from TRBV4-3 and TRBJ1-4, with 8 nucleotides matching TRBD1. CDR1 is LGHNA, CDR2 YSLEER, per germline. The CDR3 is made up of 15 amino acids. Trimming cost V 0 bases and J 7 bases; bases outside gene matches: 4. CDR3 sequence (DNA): TGCGCCAGCAGCCAAGATTGGCAGGGGGCTGAAAAACTGTTTTTT. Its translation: CASSQDWQGAEKLFF.

DNA of the CDR3: TGTGCCAGCAGCGGGTACGGGGGGGCCTTCAATGAGCAGTTCTTC. Amino acids: CASSGYGGAFNEQFF. The rearrangement uses TRBV7-9 and TRBJ2-1; TRBD2 agrees at 8 bases. The V and J ends lost 5 bases and 6 bases, in that order; junction bases with no gene match: 9. CDR3 length equals 15 residues. Germline loops: CDR1 SEHNR, CDR2 FQNEAQ (reference sequence). Filled out from reference TRBV7-9 and TRBJ2-1, the complete variable domain reads DTGVSQNPRHKITKRGQNVTFRCDPISEHNRLYWYRQTLGQGPEFLTYFQNEAQLEKSRLLSDRFSAERPKGSFSTLEIQRTEQGDSAMYLCASSGYGGAFNEQFFGPGTRLTVL.

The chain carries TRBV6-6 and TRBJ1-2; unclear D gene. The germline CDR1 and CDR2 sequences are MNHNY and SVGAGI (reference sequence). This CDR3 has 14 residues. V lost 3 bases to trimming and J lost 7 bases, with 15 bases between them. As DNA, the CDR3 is TGTGCCAGCAGTTATAATACCGGCCCTTCTGGCTACACCTTC. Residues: CASSYNTGPSGYTF.

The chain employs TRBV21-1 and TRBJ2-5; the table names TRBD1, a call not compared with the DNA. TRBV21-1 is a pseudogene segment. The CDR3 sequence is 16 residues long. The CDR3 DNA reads TGTGCCAGCAGCATAGACCGGGACAGGGGGGTAGAGACCCAGTACTTC. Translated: CASSIDRDRGVETQYF.

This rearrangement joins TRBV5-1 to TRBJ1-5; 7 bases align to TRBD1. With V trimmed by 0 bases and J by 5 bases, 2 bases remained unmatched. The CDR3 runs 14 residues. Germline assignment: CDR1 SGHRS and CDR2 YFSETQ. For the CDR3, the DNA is TGCGCCAGCAGCTTGGAGCAGGGGGATCAGCCCCAGCATTTT. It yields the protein CASSLEQGDQPQHF.

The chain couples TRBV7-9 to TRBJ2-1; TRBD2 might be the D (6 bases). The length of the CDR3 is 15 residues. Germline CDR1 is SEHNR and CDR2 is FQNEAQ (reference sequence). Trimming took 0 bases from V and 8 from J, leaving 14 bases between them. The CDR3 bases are TGTGCCAGCAGCTTAGCGGGACGGGACTTGGATGAGCAGTTCTTC. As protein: CASSLAGRDLDEQFF.

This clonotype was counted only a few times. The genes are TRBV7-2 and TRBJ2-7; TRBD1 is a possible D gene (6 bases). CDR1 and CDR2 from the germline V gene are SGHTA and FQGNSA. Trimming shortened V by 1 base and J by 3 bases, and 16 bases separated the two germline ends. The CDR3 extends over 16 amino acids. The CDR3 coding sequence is TGTGCCAGCAGCTTAGGATCAAGGGGGTCGGTCTACGAGCAGTACTTC. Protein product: CASSLGSRGSVYEQYF.

CDR3 sequence: CASSLKVGGTETQYF. CDR3 in DNA: TGTGCCAGCAGCTTAAAGGTTGGGGGCACAGAGACCCAGTACTTC. The V and J genes are TRBV7-9 and TRBJ2-5; D is possibly TRBD1 (6 bases). The CDR3 totals 15 residues. V shed 2 bases and J shed 4 bases, with 14 bases lying between them. CDR1 and CDR2 (germline): SEHNR, FQNEAQ (reference sequence). Full variable domain (missing parts from reference TRBV7-9 and TRBJ2-5): DTGVSQNPRHKITKRGQNVTFRCDPISEHNRLYWYRQTLGQGPEFLTYFQNEAQLEKSRLLSDRFSAERPKGSFSTLEIQRTEQGDSAMYLCASSLKVGGTETQYFGPGTRLLVL.

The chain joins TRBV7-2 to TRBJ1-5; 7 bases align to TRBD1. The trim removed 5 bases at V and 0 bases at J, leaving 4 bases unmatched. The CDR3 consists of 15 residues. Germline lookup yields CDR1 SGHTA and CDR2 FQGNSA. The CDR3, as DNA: TGTGCCAGCAGCCGGGACAGCCATAGCAATCAGCCCCAGCATTTT. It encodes CASSRDSHSNQPQHF.

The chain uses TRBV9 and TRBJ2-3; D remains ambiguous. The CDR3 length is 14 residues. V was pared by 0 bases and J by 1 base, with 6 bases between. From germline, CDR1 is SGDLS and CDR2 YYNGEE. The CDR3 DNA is TGTGCCAGCAGCGTAGCTAGGGGCACAGATACGCAGTATTTT. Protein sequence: CASSVARGTDTQYF.

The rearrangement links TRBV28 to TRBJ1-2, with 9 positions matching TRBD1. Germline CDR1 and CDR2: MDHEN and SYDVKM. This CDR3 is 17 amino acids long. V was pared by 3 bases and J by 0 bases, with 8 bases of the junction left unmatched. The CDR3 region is CASSFSGTGLTNYGYTF. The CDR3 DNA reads TGTGCCAGCAGTTTCTCCGGGACAGGGCTTACTAACTATGGCTACACCTTC.

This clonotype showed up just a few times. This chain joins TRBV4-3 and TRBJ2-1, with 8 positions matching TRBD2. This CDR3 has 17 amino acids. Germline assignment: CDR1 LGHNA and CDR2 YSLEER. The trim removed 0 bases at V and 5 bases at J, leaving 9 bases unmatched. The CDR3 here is CASSQDVALAGDNEQFF. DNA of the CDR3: TGCGCCAGCAGCCAAGATGTGGCTCTAGCGGGTGACAATGAGCAGTTCTTC.

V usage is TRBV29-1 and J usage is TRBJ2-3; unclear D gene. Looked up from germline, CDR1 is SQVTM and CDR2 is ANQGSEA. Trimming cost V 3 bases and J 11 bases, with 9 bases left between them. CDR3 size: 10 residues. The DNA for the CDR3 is TGCAGCGTTGATTTAGTAGGGCAGTATTTT. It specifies CSVDLVGQYF.

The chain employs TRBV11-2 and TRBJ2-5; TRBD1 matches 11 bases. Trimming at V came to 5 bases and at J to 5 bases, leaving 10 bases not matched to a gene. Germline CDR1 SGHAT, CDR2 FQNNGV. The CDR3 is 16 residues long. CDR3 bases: TGTGCCAGCAGCCGGGAGAAGGACAGGGGGCGGGAGACCCAGTACTTC. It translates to CASSREKDRGRETQYF.

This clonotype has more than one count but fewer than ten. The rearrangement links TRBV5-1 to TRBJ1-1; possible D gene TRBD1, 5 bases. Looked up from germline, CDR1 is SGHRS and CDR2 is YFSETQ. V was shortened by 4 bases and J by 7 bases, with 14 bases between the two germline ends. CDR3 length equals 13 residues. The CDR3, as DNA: TGCGCCAGCAGCCTATTATTCGACAGTGAAGCTTTCTTT. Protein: CASSLLFDSEAFF.

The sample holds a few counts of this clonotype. CDR3 sequence (DNA): TGTGCCAGCAGTTACTCGATTCCCTTAAAATTTTCGGAGCCCAACCAAGAGACCCAGTACTTC. Its translation is CASSYSIPLKFSEPNQETQYF. This chain connects TRBV6-5 to TRBJ2-5; D gene ambiguous. CDR3 length: 21 amino acids. The germline V gene has CDR1 MNHEY and CDR2 SVGAGI. V lost 0 bases to trimming and J lost 0 bases, with 26 bases between them.